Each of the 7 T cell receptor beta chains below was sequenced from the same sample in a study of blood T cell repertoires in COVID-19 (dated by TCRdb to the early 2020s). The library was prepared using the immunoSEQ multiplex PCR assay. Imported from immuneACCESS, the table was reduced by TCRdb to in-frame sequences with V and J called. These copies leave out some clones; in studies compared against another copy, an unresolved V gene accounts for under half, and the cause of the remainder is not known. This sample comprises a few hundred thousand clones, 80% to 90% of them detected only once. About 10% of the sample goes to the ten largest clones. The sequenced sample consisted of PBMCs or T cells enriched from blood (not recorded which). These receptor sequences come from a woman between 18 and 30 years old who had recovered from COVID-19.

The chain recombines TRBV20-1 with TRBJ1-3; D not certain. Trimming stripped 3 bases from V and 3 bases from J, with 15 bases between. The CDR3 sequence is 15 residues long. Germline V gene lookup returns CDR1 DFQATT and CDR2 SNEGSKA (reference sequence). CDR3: CSASREGEGGNTIYF. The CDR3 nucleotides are TGCAGTGCTAGTCGTGAGGGCGAAGGTGGAAACACCATATATTTT.

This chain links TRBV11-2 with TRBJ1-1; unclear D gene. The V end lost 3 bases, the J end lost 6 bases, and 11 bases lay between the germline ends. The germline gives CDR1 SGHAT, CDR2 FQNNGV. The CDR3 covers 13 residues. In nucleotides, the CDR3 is TGTGCCAGCAGCTTCCTGGTGAGCCCTGAAGCTTTCTTT. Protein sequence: CASSFLVSPEAFF.

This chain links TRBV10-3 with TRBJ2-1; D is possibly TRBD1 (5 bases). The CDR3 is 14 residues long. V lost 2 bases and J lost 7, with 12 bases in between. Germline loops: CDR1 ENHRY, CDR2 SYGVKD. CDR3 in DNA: TGTGCCATCAGTGAGGTCACAGGTGGGAATGAGCAGTTCTTC. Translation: CAISEVTGGNEQFF.

The CDR3 spells CASSLGDRAYNEQFF. For the CDR3, the DNA is TGTGCCAGCAGCTTAGGGGACAGGGCCTACAATGAGCAGTTCTTC. The chain recombines TRBV11-2 with TRBJ2-1, with TRBD1 identical over 9 bases. CDR1 is SGHAT and CDR2 is FQNNGV in the germline V gene. The CDR3 contains 15 residues. The V gene end was trimmed by 1 base and the J gene end by 2 bases; junction bases not matched to a gene: 0. The full variable domain, completed using reference TRBV11-2 and TRBJ2-1, is EAGVAQSPRYKIIEKRQSVAFWCNPISGHATLYWYQQILGQGPKLLIQFQNNGVVDDSQLPKDRFSAERLKGVDSTLKIQPAKLEDSAVYLCASSLGDRAYNEQFFGPGTRLTVL.

The CDR3: CASSLADNQHEAFF. CDR3 coding DNA: TGCGCCAGCAGCTTGGCCGATAACCAACACGAAGCTTTCTTT. The chain is built from TRBV5-1 and TRBJ1-1; D gene ambiguous. Trimming left V 0 bases short and J 8 bases short, with 14 bases between. The germline gives CDR1 SGHRS, CDR2 YFSETQ. This CDR3 region has 14 residues.

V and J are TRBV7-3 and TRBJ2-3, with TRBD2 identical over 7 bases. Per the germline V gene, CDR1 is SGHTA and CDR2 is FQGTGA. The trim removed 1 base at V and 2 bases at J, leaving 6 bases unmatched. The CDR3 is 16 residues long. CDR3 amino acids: CASSLNGAGNTDTQYF. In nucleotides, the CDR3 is TGTGCCAGCAGCTTAAACGGAGCGGGGAACACAGATACGCAGTATTTT.

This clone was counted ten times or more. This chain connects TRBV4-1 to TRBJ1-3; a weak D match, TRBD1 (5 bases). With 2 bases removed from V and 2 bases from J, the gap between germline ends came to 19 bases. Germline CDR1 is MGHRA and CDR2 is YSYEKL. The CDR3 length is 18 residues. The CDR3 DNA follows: TGCGCCAGCAGCCAACTTTTGTCCCGCAGGGCGGCTGGAAACACCATATATTTT. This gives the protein CASSQLLSRRAAGNTIYF.